This T cell receptor beta chain came from a study of blood T cell repertoires in COVID-19. Looking at the study overall: Both acute and convalescent COVID-19 samples were obtained from the United States, Italy and Spain. T cells, B-cell-depleted T cells, or PBMCs provided the cDNA or gDNA that served as material.

This CDR3 has 14 amino acids. The V and J ends lost 5 bases and 3 bases respectively, with 13 bases between them. Germline CDR1 ENHRY, CDR2 SYGVKD. In the source study's methods: How many nucleated cells were present was estimated from reference gene primer amplification. Sequenced by immunoSEQ multiplex PCR; TCRdb stores in-frame clones only, minus some. For V, J and clone size, that table is used; D and trimming come from the DNA. The table shows 200,000 to 250,000 clones, with 65% to 85% occurring only once. Sample: peripheral blood. The chain recombines TRBV10-3 with TRBJ1-1; D possibly corresponds to TRBD1 (6 bases). This receptor was obtained from a human donor in a cohort sampled during active COVID-19. CDR3 sequence reads: CAISNQGRDTEAFF. The DNA for the CDR3 is TGTGCCATCAGTAACCAGGGGAGGGACACTGAAGCTTTCTTT.